These T cell receptor beta chains were read from a single sample in a study of shared clonotypes between healthy human individuals. Libraries were prepared by immunoSEQ multiplex PCR; TCRdb keeps only in-frame clonotypes and omits some of them. In the table there are fewer than 550,000 clones, over 75% of which are singletons. Sequenced sample: PBMCs. The receptors originated from a woman aged 40 to 50 in good health. Some clones in this sample may be carry-over from other donors' samples. Both conserved end residues are part of each CDR3. Fields, in order: J gene, D gene, V gene, clone size, CDR3 DNA, CDR3 protein. A D gene is named only where the DNA matches it firmly. Clone size, where shown, is once, few, many, or a class for clones that have expanded.

TRBJ1-1 - TRBV5-4 - TGTGCCAGCAGCTTGGAGTCCAGGGAGTTGATTCGGGACACTGAAGCTTTCTTT CASSLESRELIRDTEAFF
TRBJ1-2 TRBD1 TRBV28 - TGTGCCAGCAGTGCACCGGGACAGGGGGGTGGCTACACCTTC CASSAPGQGGGYTF
TRBJ2-3 - TRBV19 - TGTGCCAGTAGCCCCCTCCCTGAGGATACGCAGTATTTT CASSPLPEDTQYF
TRBJ1-2 TRBD1 TRBV4-3 - TGCGCCAGCAGCGTACAGGGGGGAGACTATGGCTACACCTTC CASSVQGGDYGYTF
TRBJ2-1 TRBD2 TRBV13 - TGTGCCAGCAGCTTAACCGGGACTAGCGGGAGTCATTTTGAGCAGTTCTTC CASSLTGTSGSHFEQFF
TRBJ2-5 TRBD1 TRBV10-3 once TGTGCCATCAGTATCGGACAGGTGCGGGAGACCCAGTACTTC CAISIGQVRETQYF
TRBJ2-7 TRBD1 TRBV11-2 - TGTGCCAGCAGCTTAAGCGCACAGGGGATTCCCTACGAGCAGTACTTC CASSLSAQGIPYEQYF
TRBJ2-4 TRBD1 TRBV2 - TGTGCCAGCAGGGATTGGGACAGGGCGGCCAAAAACATTCAGTACTTC CASRDWDRAAKNIQYF
TRBJ2-5 - TRBV7-9 - TGTGCCAGCAGTCTCAGCCCGACAGAGACCCAGTACTTC CASSLSPTETQYF
TRBJ1-1 TRBD1 TRBV6-5 few TGTGCCAGCAGTTCCTTACGGACAGGGCCTGAAGCTTTCTTT CASSSLRTGPEAFF
TRBJ2-5 - TRBV7-6 once TGTGCCAGCAGCTTATTTACTTACCAAGAGACCCAGTACTTC CASSLFTYQETQYF
TRBJ2-3 - TRBV5-4 - TGTGCCAGCAGCTTGAGGGGGAGGTCCGCCACAGATACGCAGTATTTT CASSLRGRSATDTQYF
TRBJ2-1 TRBD2 TRBV5-4 - TGTGCCAGCAGCTTTTTTGCTTTCGCTAGCGGGTACAATGAGCAGTTCTTC CASSFFAFASGYNEQFF
TRBJ2-2 TRBD1 TRBV28 - TGTGCCAGCAGTCCCTGGACAGGGGGCAACACCGGGGAGCTGTTTTTT CASSPWTGGNTGELFF
TRBJ2-5 TRBD2 TRBV7-2 few TGTGCCAGCAGCTTAGGGCTAGCGGGACGCCAAGAGACCCAGTACTTC CASSLGLAGRQETQYF